These 31 T cell receptor beta chains originate from one sample sequenced in a study of T-cell memory formation after mild COVID-19. TCRdb re-analysed the 5' RACE reads in MiXCR, keeping a single row per CDR3 protein. The sample shows fewer than 700,000 distinct CDR3 sequences, about 22% of them seen only once. The sample taken for sequencing was PBMCs or a T cell subset sorted from them (not recorded which). Source of these receptors: an adult woman who had mild COVID-19 (a few samples of this study predate the infection). Cell type and time point are not known.

This clonotype was seen a few times. The chain employs TRBV12-3 or TRBV12-4 and TRBJ2-1; no definite D call. The CDR3 loop spans 13 amino acids. With 4 bases removed from V and 7 bases from J, the gap between germline ends came to 11 bases. DNA for the CDR3: TGTGCCAGCAGTTCACAAGGACCGAATGAGCAGTTCTTC. As protein: CASSSQGPNEQFF.

This clonotype was found many times. The chain is built from TRBV4-3 and TRBJ2-6; D unclear. Germline V lookup: CDR1 LGHNA, CDR2 YSLEER. V was shortened by 2 bases and J by 1 base, with 6 bases between the two germline ends. The CDR3 is made up of 15 amino acids. CDR3 protein: CASSQIGSGANVLTF. In DNA, the CDR3 is TGCGCCAGCAGCCAAATAGGGTCTGGGGCCAACGTCCTGACTTTC.

The rearrangement uses TRBV5-5 and TRBJ2-3; no clear D. The CDR3 totals 13 residues. Germline lookup yields CDR1 SGHKS and CDR2 YYEKEE (reference sequence). Deletions cut 3 bases from V and 4 bases from J, with 9 bases between. This CDR3 reads CASSSNGPDTQYF. The CDR3 nucleotides read TGTGCCAGCAGCTCTAACGGCCCAGATACGCAGTATTTT.

The chain's CDR3 is CASSRTGSRTDTQYF. In nucleotides, the CDR3 is TGTGCCAGCAGCCGGACGGGATCCCGCACAGATACGCAGTATTTT. The chain has TRBV7-2 and TRBJ2-3, with D perhaps matching TRBD2 (5 bases). The CDR3 totals 15 residues. Trimming took off 5 bases at V and 1 base at J, with 13 bases between the two ends. Germline CDR1 and CDR2: SGHTA and FQGNSA.

This clonotype was seen a handful of times. The rearrangement joins TRBV6-5 to TRBJ2-7; perhaps TRBD1 as D (5 bases). This CDR3 spans 16 amino acids. Trimming left V 0 bases short and J 2 bases short, with 14 bases between. The germline V gene has CDR1 MNHEY and CDR2 SVGAGI. As DNA, the CDR3 is TGTGCCAGCAGTTACTCGATGGGGCTGCCTACCTACGAGCAGTACTTC. This codes for CASSYSMGLPTYEQYF.

The rearrangement joins TRBV6-5 to TRBJ2-3, with D perhaps TRBD1 (5 bases). V lost 5 bases, J lost 2 bases, and 8 bases lay in between. The length of the CDR3 is 13 residues. CDR1 MNHEY and CDR2 SVGAGI come from the germline V gene. CDR3 sequence: CASSKQVTDTQYF. CDR3 bases: TGTGCCAGCAGTAAACAGGTCACAGATACGCAGTATTTT.

This sequence joins TRBV20-1 and TRBJ2-1; 9 positions agree with TRBD1. Looked up from germline, CDR1 is DFQATT and CDR2 is SNEGSKA (reference sequence). This CDR3 has 15 residues. The trim removed 4 bases at V and 5 bases at J, leaving 9 bases unmatched. CDR3 loop: CSATRQGVGNNEQFF. CDR3 DNA sequence: TGCAGTGCTACACGACAGGGGGTAGGAAACAATGAGCAGTTCTTC.

This clonotype came up a few times. The rearrangement joins TRBV11-1 to TRBJ2-2, with 7 bases lining up with TRBD1. J lost 6 bases, V lost 4 bases, and 8 bases had no gene match. From germline, CDR1 is SGHAT and CDR2 FQDESV (reference sequence). The CDR3 contains 15 residues. The chain's CDR3 is CASSSPTGIAGELFF. As DNA, the CDR3 is TGTGCCAGCAGCTCGCCGACAGGGATAGCCGGGGAGCTGTTTTTT.

This chain connects TRBV20-1 to TRBJ2-2; no definite D call. Germline CDR1 DFQATT, CDR2 SNEGSKA (reference sequence). V shed 1 base and J shed 2 bases, with 8 bases lying between them. The CDR3 consists of 14 residues. Written as DNA, the CDR3 is TGCAGTGCTAGAGGGTCGTTTAACACCGGGGAGCTGTTTTTT. Its protein is CSARGSFNTGELFF.

This clonotype has just a few counts. The chain combines TRBV5-1 with TRBJ2-5, with 13 bases identical to TRBD2. This CDR3 is 21 amino acids long. Trimming cost V 4 bases and J 5 bases; bases outside gene matches: 23. Germline CDR1 SGHRS, CDR2 YFSETQ. This CDR3 reads CASSIRPRTSGRMGSLETQYF. Here the CDR3 DNA reads TGCGCCAGCAGCATCAGGCCCCGGACTAGCGGGAGAATGGGATCTTTGGAGACCCAGTACTTC.

The sample holds a few counts of this clonotype. CDR3 sequence: CASSIYSGSRETQYF. As DNA, the CDR3 is TGTGCCAGCAGTATCTACTCCGGGAGCCGAGAGACCCAGTACTTC. The J gene is TRBJ2-5, the V gene TRBV27; the D gene is possibly TRBD2 (6 bases). The V and J ends lost 5 bases and 4 bases respectively, with 17 bases between them. CDR3 length equals 15 residues. Germline V lookup: CDR1 MNHEY, CDR2 SMNVEV (reference sequence).

This clonotype was recorded a few times. The chain employs TRBV7-6 and TRBJ2-1; 7 bases map to TRBD2. With V trimmed by 3 bases and J by 6 bases, 11 bases remained unmatched. The CDR3 has 16 amino acids. The germline CDR1 and CDR2 sequences are SGHVS and FNYEAQ. CDR3 residues: CASSFYREVAGNEQFF. DNA of the CDR3: TGTGCCAGCAGCTTTTATCGGGAGGTGGCCGGCAATGAGCAGTTCTTC.

V is TRBV5-6 and J is TRBJ2-7; 9 positions agree with TRBD2. J lost 0 bases, V lost 4 bases, and 17 bases had no gene match. There are 19 residues in the CDR3. Germline loops: CDR1 SGHDT, CDR2 YYEEEE. The CDR3 here is CASSPAPVRGGWNSYEQYF. The CDR3 DNA follows: TGTGCCAGCAGCCCCGCGCCTGTGCGGGGGGGCTGGAACTCCTACGAGCAGTACTTC.

This clonotype was picked up a small number of times. V usage is TRBV20-1 and J usage is TRBJ1-2, with TRBD1 matching over 11 bases. Germline CDR1 is DFQATT and CDR2 is SNEGSKA (reference sequence). The ends lost 6 bases at V and 8 bases at J; junction bases unmatched: 8. There are 13 residues in the CDR3. CDR3 DNA: TGCAGTGCCGGACAGGGGGCCCAAAAAGGCTACACCTTC. Protein product: CSAGQGAQKGYTF.

This clonotype was seen only a few times. The chain combines TRBV20-1 with TRBJ2-4; no definite D call. The CDR3 contains 15 residues. V was clipped by 5 bases and J by 0 bases, with 14 bases between them. CDR1 DFQATT and CDR2 SNEGSKA come from the germline V gene (reference sequence). CDR3 region: CSAQRWLLAKNIQYF. The CDR3 bases are TGCAGTGCTCAAAGGTGGCTGCTAGCCAAAAACATTCAGTACTTC.

The chain uses TRBV2 and TRBJ2-3; 9 positions agree with TRBD2. CDR3 length: 14 amino acids. The V segment lost 8 bases and the J segment 0 bases; nucleotides outside the gene matches: 3. Germline assignment: CDR1 SNHLY and CDR2 FYNNEI. The CDR3 sequence: CASWTSESTDTQYF. The CDR3 DNA is TGTGCCAGCTGGACTAGCGAGAGCACAGATACGCAGTATTTT.

The V gene is TRBV5-5, the J gene TRBJ1-4; 7 bases agree with TRBD1. After removal of 0 bases from V and 6 bases from J, the junction contained 2 bases not matched to a gene. Germline assignment: CDR1 SGHKS and CDR2 YYEKEE (reference sequence). The CDR3 contains 14 residues. CDR3 region: CASSLEGGDEKLFF. The CDR3 nucleotides are TGTGCCAGCAGCTTGGAAGGGGGCGATGAAAAACTGTTTTTT.

The gene calls are TRBV11-2 and TRBJ2-5, with a possible D match to TRBD2 (5 bases). CDR3 length: 15 amino acids. Germline loops: CDR1 SGHAT, CDR2 FQNNGV. V lost 2 bases to trimming and J lost 0 bases, with 10 bases between them. The CDR3 bases are TGTGCCAGCAGCTTAATTGGGGAGTACCAAGAGACCCAGTACTTC. Translating it yields CASSLIGEYQETQYF.

This clonotype occurred many times. This chain joins TRBV15 and TRBJ2-3, with D possibly being TRBD2 (6 bases). V lost 1 base and J 6 bases, leaving 8 bases between the germline ends. The CDR3 spans 13 residues. Germline loops: CDR1 LNHNV, CDR2 YYDKDF (reference sequence). CDR3: CATSRALADTQYF. CDR3 DNA sequence: TGTGCCACCAGCAGAGCCCTAGCGGATACGCAGTATTTT.

This clonotype was recorded at least ten times. This chain connects TRBV7-6 to TRBJ2-2, with D perhaps TRBD2 (6 bases). Germline values: CDR1 SGHVS, CDR2 FNYEAQ. Trimming cost V 1 base and J 6 bases, with 12 bases left between them. The CDR3 contains 15 residues. The DNA for the CDR3 is TGTGCCAGCAGCTTAGAGGCGGGATGGGCCGGGGAGCTGTTTTTT. Protein sequence: CASSLEAGWAGELFF.

This clonotype has just a few counts. The genes are TRBV7-9 and TRBJ2-3; 8 bases align to TRBD1. Per germline, CDR1 SEHNR and CDR2 FQNEAQ (reference sequence). There are 16 residues in the CDR3. V was clipped by 3 bases and J by 2 bases; unmatched bases: 7. CDR3 protein: CASSLSQGQVTDTQYF. The CDR3 DNA is TGTGCCAGCAGCTTGTCCCAGGGACAGGTCACAGATACGCAGTATTTT.

The rearrangement joins TRBV5-1 to TRBJ1-6; D uncertain. This CDR3 is 16 amino acids long. V was cut by 1 base and J by 4 bases, with 12 bases left in between. The germline CDR1 and CDR2 sequences are SGHRS and YFSETQ. The CDR3 here is CASSLMSISYNSPLHF. The CDR3 nucleotides are TGCGCCAGCAGCTTGATGAGTATCTCATATAATTCACCCCTCCACTTT.

The chain links TRBV20-1 to TRBJ2-5; D uncertain. Germline-derived CDR1 and CDR2 are DFQATT and SNEGSKA (reference sequence). Deletions cut 1 base from V and 4 bases from J, with 7 bases between. The CDR3 has 12 residues. CDR3 region: CSARGPGETQYF. The CDR3 DNA reads TGCAGTGCTAGAGGTCCGGGAGAGACCCAGTACTTC.

This clonotype was observed a handful of times. The V and J genes are TRBV7-2 and TRBJ2-6; 7 nucleotides match TRBD1. From germline, CDR1 is SGHTA and CDR2 FQGNSA. The CDR3 totals 13 residues. The junction had 7 bases not matched to a gene; V was cut back by 5 bases and J by 12 bases. The CDR3 spells CASSPRQGAVLTF. CDR3 bases: TGTGCCAGCAGCCCCCGACAGGGCGCCGTCCTGACTTTC.

The chain has TRBV3-1 and TRBJ1-3; D remains unclear. This CDR3 spans 17 amino acids. V was pared by 0 bases and J by 0 bases, with 12 bases between. Germline V gene lookup returns CDR1 LGHDT and CDR2 YNNKEL (reference sequence). CDR3 sequence (DNA): TGTGCCAGCAGCCAAGATAACACGGTCCTCTCTGGAAACACCATATATTTT. Translating it yields CASSQDNTVLSGNTIYF. Full variable domain (remainder filled in from reference TRBV3-1 and TRBJ1-3): DTAVSQTPKYLVTQMGNDKSIKCEQNLGHDTMYWYKQDSKKFLKIMFSYNNKELIINETVPNRFSPKSPDKAHLNLHINSLELGDSAVYFCASSQDNTVLSGNTIYFGEGSWLTVV.

CDR3 bases: TGCGCCAGCAGCCTCATGACAGCGGGAGGCTTTAACAATGAGCAGTTCTTC. Translated: CASSLMTAGGFNNEQFF. J is TRBJ2-1 and V is TRBV5-1; 9 bases fit TRBD2. J gave up 5 bases and V 4 bases, and 13 bases lay outside the gene matches. The CDR3 totals 17 residues. Looked up from germline, CDR1 is SGHRS and CDR2 is YFSETQ.

The V and J genes are TRBV6-2 or TRBV6-3 and TRBJ2-5; no reliable D call. CDR1 and CDR2 from the germline V gene are MNHEY and SVGEGT. The CDR3 loop spans 15 amino acids. The V and J ends lost 2 bases and 2 bases respectively, with 12 bases between them. The chain's CDR3 is CASSYQTSLQETQYF. The CDR3 nucleotides read TGTGCCAGCAGTTACCAAACATCTTTGCAAGAGACCCAGTACTTC.

This clonotype was counted only a few times. This chain connects TRBV7-9 to TRBJ1-1; D not resolved. The CDR3 consists of 14 residues. Germline V lookup: CDR1 SEHNR, CDR2 FQNEAQ (reference sequence). V gave up 1 base and J gave up 0 bases, with 6 bases separating them. This chain's CDR3 is CASSLGVVNTEAFF. The CDR3, as DNA: TGTGCCAGCAGCTTAGGCGTCGTGAACACTGAAGCTTTCTTT.

This chain uses TRBV5-1 with TRBJ1-2; D remains unclear. The V end lost 4 bases, the J end lost 0 bases, and 16 bases lay between the germline ends. CDR1 SGHRS and CDR2 YFSETQ come from the germline V gene. CDR3 length equals 16 residues. CDR3 in DNA: TGCGCCAGCAGCGTAGGTCCGCTGGGGTCTAACTATGGCTACACCTTC. The encoded protein is CASSVGPLGSNYGYTF.

This clonotype appeared many times. The chain uses TRBV6-4 and TRBJ2-1; no reliable D call. Germline assignment: CDR1 MRHNA and CDR2 SNTAGT. Trimming cost V 3 bases and J 6 bases, with 15 bases left between them. This CDR3 contains 15 residues. CDR3 residues: CASSEADPPGNEQFF. In DNA form, the CDR3 reads TGTGCCAGCAGTGAGGCAGACCCTCCTGGCAATGAGCAGTTCTTC.

The table lists this clonotype with a few counts. The rearrangement uses TRBV24-1 and TRBJ2-1; D unclear. The CDR3 totals 11 residues. Trimming took off 9 bases at V and 10 bases at J, with 12 bases between the two ends. Germline V gene lookup returns CDR1 KGHDR and CDR2 SFDVKD. The CDR3 coding sequence is TGTGCCACCGGAATAGCCGGGGAGCAGTTCTTC. Protein product: CATGIAGEQFF.